The T cell receptor (beta chain) described here comes from a study of blood T cells in healthy people across ages. In its sample, this clonotype was seen a few times. Extraction of total RNA produced a minimum of 5 micrograms from each sample. The second PCR ran about 6 to 11 cycles with a sample-barcoded 5' primer and J-beta primers. MiXCR was run by TCRdb on the 5' RACE reads, yielding one entry per CDR3 protein. Of about a million distinct CDR3 sequences in the sample, just over 50% are singletons; the top ten hold roughly 23%. This TCR was recovered from a woman aged 60-70 years in good health. Sequencing was done on a sample of blood.

CDR3 residues: CASSRETSDIQYF. In nucleotides, the CDR3 is TGCGCCAGCAGCCGAGAGACCAGCGACATTCAGTACTTC. This rearrangement joins TRBV4-3 to TRBJ2-4; D uncertain. Germline-derived CDR1 and CDR2 are LGHNA and YSLEER. CDR3 size: 13 residues. With 4 bases removed from V and 8 bases from J, the gap between germline ends came to 12 bases.